This T cell receptor (beta chain) was recorded in a study of cytomegalovirus exposure and HLA in healthy donors. The study, taken as a whole, reports: In presence/absence analyses, roughly uniform sequencing depth across donors was assumed. The authors enumerated over 150 TCR beta chains as linked to cytomegalovirus.

Concerning this clone itself: Its antigen remains unidentified.

Donors likely had unrecorded immune exposures despite being nominally healthy when sampled. PCR amplification relied on 60 Vbeta primers (plus 13 Jbeta primers). Assay: immunoSEQ multiplex PCR; the TCRdb copy retains only in-frame clones and omits some. This sample carries under 200,000 clones, almost 85% of them seen once, and the ten largest clones take roughly 0.5%. CDR1 is MNHEY and CDR2 is SVGAGI in the germline V gene. The CDR3 totals 14 residues. The V gene end was trimmed by 0 bases and the J gene end by 6 bases; junction bases not matched to a gene: 2. The V gene is TRBV6-5, the J gene TRBJ2-1; TRBD2 agrees at 7 bases. This sequence was found in a woman aged 45 to 65 in good health and CMV-seronegative. Input material: PBMCs. CDR3 coding DNA: TGTGCCAGCAGTTACTCGAGCGGGACCAATGAGCAGTTCTTC. As protein: CASSYSSGTNEQFF.